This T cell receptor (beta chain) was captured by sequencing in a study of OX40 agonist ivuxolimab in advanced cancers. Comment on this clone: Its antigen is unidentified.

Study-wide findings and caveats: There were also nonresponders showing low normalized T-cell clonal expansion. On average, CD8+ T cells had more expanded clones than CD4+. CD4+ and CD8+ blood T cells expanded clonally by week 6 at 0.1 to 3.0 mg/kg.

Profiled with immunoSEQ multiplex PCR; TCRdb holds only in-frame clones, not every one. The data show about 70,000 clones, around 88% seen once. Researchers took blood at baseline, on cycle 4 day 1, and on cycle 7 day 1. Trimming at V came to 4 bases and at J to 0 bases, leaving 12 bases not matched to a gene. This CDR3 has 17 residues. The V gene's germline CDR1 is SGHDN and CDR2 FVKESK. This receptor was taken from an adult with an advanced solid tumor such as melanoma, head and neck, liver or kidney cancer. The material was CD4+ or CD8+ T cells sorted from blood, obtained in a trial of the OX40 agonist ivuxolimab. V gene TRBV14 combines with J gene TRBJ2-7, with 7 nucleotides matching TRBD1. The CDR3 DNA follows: TGTGCCAGCAGCCGAGCCGCTTTGGACAGGACCTCCTACGAGCAGTACTTC. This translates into CASSRAALDRTSYEQYF.